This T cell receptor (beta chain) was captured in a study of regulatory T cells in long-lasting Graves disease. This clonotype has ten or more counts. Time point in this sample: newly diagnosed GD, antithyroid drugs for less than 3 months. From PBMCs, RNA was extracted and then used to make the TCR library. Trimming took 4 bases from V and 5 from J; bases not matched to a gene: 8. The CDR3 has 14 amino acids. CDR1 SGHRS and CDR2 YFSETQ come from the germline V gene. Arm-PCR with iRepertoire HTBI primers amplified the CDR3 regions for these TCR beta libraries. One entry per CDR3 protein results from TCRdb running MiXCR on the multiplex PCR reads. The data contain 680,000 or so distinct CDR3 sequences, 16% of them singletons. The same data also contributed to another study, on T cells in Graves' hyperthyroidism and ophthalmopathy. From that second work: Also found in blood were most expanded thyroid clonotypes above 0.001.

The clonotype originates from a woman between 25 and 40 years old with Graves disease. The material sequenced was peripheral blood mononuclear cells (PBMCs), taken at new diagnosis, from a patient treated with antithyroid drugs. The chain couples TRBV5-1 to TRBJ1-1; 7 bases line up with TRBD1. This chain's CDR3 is CASSPAGGRTEAFF. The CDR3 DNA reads TGCGCCAGCAGCCCTGCAGGGGGGAGGACTGAAGCTTTCTTT.